The following is a T cell receptor (beta chain) sequence with its context. What it binds is unknown. A second roughly 6 to 11 cycle PCR used barcoded and J-beta primers. A single record per CDR3 protein comes from TCRdb applying MiXCR to the 5' RACE reads. The sample includes some 800,000 distinct CDR3 sequences, more than 40% seen only once; the top ten take around 21%. This sample stems from a study of blood T cells in healthy people across ages. Whole-study results and caveats: Among T cells, TCR beta diversity per million cells dropped roughly linearly as age rose.

Healthy individuals of Caucasian origin from Russia, aged about 6 to 100, served as donors. Sequencing was carried out using blood. The sequence derives from a man in his sixties in good health.

CDR3 amino acids: CTSSQPGQGAGVGQPQHF. In DNA, the CDR3 is TGCACCAGCAGCCAACCGGGACAGGGGGCAGGTGTGGGCCAGCCCCAGCATTTT. This chain links TRBV1 with TRBJ1-5; the listed D gene, TRBD1, was not tested against the DNA. TRBV1 represents a pseudogene. This CDR3 is built from 18 residues.